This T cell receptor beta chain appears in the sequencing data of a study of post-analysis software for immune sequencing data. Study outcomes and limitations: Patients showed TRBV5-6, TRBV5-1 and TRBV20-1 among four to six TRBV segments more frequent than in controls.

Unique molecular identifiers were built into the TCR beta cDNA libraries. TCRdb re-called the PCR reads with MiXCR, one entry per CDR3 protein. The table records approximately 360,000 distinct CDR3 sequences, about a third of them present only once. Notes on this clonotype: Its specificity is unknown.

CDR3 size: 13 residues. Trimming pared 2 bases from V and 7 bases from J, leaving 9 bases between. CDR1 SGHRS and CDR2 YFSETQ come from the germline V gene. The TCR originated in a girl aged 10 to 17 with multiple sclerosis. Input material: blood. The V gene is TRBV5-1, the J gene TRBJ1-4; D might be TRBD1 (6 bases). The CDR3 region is CASSLEDSEKLFF. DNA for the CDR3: TGCGCCAGCAGCTTAGAGGACAGTGAAAAACTGTTTTTT.